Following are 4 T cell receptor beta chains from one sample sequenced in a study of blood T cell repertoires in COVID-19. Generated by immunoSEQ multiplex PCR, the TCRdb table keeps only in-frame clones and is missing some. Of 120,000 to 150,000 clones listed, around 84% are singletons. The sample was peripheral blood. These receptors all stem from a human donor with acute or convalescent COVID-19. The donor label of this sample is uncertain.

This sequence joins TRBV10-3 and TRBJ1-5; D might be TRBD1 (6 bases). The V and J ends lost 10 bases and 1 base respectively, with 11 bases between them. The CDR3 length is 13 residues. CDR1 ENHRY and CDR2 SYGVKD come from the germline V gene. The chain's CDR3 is CATRGGSNQPQHF. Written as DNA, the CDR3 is TGTGCCACCAGAGGGGGAAGCAATCAGCCCCAGCATTTT.

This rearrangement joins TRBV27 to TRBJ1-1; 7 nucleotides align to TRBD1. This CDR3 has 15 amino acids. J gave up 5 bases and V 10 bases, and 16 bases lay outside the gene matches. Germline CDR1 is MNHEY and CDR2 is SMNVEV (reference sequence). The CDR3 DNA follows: TGTGCCACCGTACTCCGGGACAGCGGGCGGACTGAAGCTTTCTTT. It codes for CATVLRDSGRTEAFF.

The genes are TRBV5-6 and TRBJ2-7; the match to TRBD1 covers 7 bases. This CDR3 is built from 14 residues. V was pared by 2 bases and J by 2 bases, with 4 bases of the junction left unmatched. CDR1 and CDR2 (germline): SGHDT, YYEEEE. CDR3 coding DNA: TGTGCCAGCAGCTTCGGGGACAGAGCCTACGAGCAGTACGTC. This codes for CASSFGDRAYEQYV.

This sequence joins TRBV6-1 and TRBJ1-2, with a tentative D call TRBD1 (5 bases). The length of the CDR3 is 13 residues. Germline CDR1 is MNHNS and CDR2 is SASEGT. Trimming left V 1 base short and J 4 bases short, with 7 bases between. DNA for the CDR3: TGTGCCAGCAGTGAAGAGGGGATCTATGGCTACACCTTC. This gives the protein CASSEEGIYGYTF.